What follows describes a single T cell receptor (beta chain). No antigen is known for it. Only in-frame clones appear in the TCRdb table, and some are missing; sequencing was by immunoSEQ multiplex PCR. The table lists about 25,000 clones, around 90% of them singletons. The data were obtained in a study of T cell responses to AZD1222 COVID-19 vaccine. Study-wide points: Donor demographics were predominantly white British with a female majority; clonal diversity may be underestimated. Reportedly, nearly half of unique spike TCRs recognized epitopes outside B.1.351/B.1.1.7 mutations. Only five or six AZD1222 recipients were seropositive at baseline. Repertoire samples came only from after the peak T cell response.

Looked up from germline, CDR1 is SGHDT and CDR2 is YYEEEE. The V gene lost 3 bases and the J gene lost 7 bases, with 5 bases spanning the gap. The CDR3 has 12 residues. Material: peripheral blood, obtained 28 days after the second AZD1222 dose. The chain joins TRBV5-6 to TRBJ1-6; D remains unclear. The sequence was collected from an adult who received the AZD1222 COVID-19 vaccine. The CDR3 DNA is TGTGCCAGCAGCTGGATAAATTCACCCCTCCACTTT. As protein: CASSWINSPLHF.